This T cell receptor beta chain was documented in a study of glioma-infiltrating T cells. The iRepertoire nested amplicon-rescue multiplex PCR amplified TCR alpha and beta CDR3s from RNA. MiXCR, applied by TCRdb to the multiplex PCR reads, yields one record per CDR3 protein. The data contain over 90,000 distinct CDR3 sequences, around 30% of them singletons. From germline, CDR1 is KGHSH and CDR2 LQKENI. V lost 0 bases and J lost 8, with 20 bases in between. CDR3 length equals 17 residues. This clonotype was counted only a few times. The J gene is TRBJ2-1, the V gene TRBV18; unclear D gene. The material sequenced was glioma tissue, nonneoplastic brain tissue, or PBMCs (not recorded which). This receptor was obtained from a human donor with low-grade glioma or glioblastoma, undergoing nonglioma brain surgery, or in good health (not recorded which). DNA of the CDR3: TGTGCCAGCTCACCACCGAGGACGGGCATTAGGAATGATGAGCAGTTCTTC. Translation gives CASSPPRTGIRNDEQFF.